The clone carrying this T cell receptor beta chain was found once. Its matching antigen is unknown. Amplification targeted TCR beta CDR3 regions from RNA transcripts. The HTBI primer set was used in a first-round RT-PCR of the TCR CDR3. In TCRdb, the multiplex PCR reads were re-called with MiXCR into one record per CDR3 protein. Of more than 300,000 distinct CDR3 sequences in the sample, about 15% were seen once. The data were obtained in a study of T cells in Graves' hyperthyroidism and ophthalmopathy. The CDR3 sequence is 13 residues long. The germline V and J ends were trimmed by 8 bases and 0 bases, with 8 bases remaining between them. General study findings and limits: Most clonotypes expanded in the thyroid (above 0.001) were also present in blood.

The receptor comes from a woman aged 25 to 45 with Graves' hyperthyroidism that later progressed to Graves' ophthalmopathy. Sequencing was done on a sample of blood. The V call is TRBV12-3 or TRBV12-4, the J call TRBJ2-1; the D gene is possibly TRBD2 (5 bases). CDR3 bases: TGTGCCAGCGGACTCACCTCCTACAATGAGCAGTTCTTC. As protein: CASGLTSYNEQFF.